This TCR beta chain was recorded in a study of blood T cell repertoires in COVID-19. Authors' data handling: It was from reference gene primer amplification that nucleated cell counts were estimated. The table came from immunoSEQ multiplex PCR; TCRdb's copy has only in-frame clones and leaves some out. V and J calls and clone size are given by that table; D and trimming were obtained from the DNA. The data show about 71,000 clones, 82% seen once. CDR1 and CDR2 (germline): MDHEN, SYDVKM. V was pared by 2 bases and J by 2 bases, with 13 bases between. This CDR3 contains 15 residues. The material sequenced was peripheral blood. This receptor was taken from a woman older than 75 with acute or convalescent COVID-19. V and J are TRBV28 and TRBJ2-7; tentative D call: TRBD2 (6 bases). CDR3 sequence reads: CASSLPGEVPYEQYF. Written as DNA, the CDR3 is TGTGCCAGCAGTTTACCCGGGGAGGTACCCTACGAGCAGTACTTC.